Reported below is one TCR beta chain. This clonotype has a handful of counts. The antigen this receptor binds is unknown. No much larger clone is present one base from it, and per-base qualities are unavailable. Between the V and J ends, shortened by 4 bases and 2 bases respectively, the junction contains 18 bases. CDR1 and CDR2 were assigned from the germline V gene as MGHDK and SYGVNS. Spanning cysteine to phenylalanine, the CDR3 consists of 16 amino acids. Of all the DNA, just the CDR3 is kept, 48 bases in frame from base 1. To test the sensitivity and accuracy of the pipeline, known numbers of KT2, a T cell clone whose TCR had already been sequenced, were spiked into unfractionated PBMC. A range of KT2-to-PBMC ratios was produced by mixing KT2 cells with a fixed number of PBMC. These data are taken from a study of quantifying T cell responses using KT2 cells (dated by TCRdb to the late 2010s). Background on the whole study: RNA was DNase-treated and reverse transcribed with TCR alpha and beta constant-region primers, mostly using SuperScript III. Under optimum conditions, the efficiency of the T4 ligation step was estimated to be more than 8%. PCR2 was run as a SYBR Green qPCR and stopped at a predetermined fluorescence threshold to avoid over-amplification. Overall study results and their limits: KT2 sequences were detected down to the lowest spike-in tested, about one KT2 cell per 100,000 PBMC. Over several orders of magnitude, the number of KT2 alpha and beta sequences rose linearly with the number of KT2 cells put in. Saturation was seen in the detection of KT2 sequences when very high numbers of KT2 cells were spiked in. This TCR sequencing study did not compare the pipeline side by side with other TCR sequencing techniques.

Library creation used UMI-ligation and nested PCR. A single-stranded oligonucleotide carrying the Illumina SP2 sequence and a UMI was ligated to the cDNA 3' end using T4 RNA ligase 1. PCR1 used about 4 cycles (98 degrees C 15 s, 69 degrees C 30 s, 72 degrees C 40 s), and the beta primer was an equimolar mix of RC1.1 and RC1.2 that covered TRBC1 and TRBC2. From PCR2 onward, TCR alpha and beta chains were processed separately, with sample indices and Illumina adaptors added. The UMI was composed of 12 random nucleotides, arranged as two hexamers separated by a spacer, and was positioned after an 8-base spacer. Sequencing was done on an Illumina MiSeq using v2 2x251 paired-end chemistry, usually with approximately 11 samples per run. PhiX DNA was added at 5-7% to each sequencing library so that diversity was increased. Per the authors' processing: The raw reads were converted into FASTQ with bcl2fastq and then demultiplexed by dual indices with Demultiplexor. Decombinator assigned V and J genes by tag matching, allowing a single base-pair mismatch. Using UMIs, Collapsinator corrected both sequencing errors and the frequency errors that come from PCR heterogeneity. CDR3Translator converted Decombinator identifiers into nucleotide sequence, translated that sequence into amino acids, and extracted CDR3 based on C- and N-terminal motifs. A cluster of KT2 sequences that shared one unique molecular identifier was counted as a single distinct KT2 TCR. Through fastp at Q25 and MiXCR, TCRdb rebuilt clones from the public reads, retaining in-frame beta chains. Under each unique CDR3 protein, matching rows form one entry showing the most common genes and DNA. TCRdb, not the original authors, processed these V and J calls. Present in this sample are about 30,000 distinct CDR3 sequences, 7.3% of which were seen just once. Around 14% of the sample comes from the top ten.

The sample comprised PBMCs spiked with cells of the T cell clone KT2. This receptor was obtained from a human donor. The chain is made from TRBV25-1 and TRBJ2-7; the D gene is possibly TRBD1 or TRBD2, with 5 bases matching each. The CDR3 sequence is CASSASDSIATYEQYF. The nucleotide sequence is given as TGTGCCAGCAGTGCCTCAGACAGCATAGCGACCTACGAGCAGTACTTC.